This T cell receptor (beta chain) was retrieved from a study of T cells in Graves' hyperthyroidism and ophthalmopathy. Study details: Peripheral blood samples were taken at initial diagnosis, prior to any treatment. Points from the study as a whole: Ophthalmopathy was distinguished from stable hyperthyroidism by 13 V-J signatures.

Germline V gene lookup returns CDR1 MNHNS and CDR2 SASEGT. Trimming cost V 7 bases and J 0 bases, with 11 bases left between them. The CDR3 totals 14 residues. TCR beta CDR3 regions were amplified from RNA. A first-round RT-PCR of the TCR CDR3 used the HTBI primer set. MiXCR was run by TCRdb on the multiplex PCR reads, yielding one entry per CDR3 protein. The sample includes more than 550,000 distinct CDR3 sequences, around 19% of them seen just once. This clonotype was seen many times. The antigen is not known. Hyperthyroidism, newly diagnosed and lasting under 2 months, affected patients aged 18 to 65.

The sequence was collected from a woman aged 50 to 60 with Graves' hyperthyroidism that later progressed to Graves' ophthalmopathy. Sequencing was carried out using blood. The chain uses TRBV6-1 and TRBJ2-3; D gene unclear. The CDR3 reads CASTLTHSTDTQYF. The DNA for the CDR3 is TGTGCCAGCACCTTGACCCATAGCACAGATACGCAGTATTTT.